The clone carrying this T cell receptor (beta chain) showed up just a few times. The antigen is undetermined. These data originate in a study of identical twins. General study points: There were fewer insertions in abundant cord blood beta clonotypes, but memory repertoires showed no such pattern.

Template switching introduced a universal primer site, and the cDNA bore unique molecular identifiers. TCRdb re-derived calls from the 5' RACE reads in MiXCR, one entry per CDR3 protein. The table records under 350,000 distinct CDR3 sequences, around 9.7% of them present only once. Germline loops: CDR1 LGHNA, CDR2 YSLEER. V lost 2 bases and J lost 4, with 14 bases in between. This CDR3 region has 15 residues. This same sample was also taken into another study, of yellow fever vaccine responses in identical twins.

The J gene is TRBJ1-1, the V gene TRBV4-3; weak D call: TRBD1 (6 bases). The clonotype originates from a woman between 18 and 29 years old in good health. Material: CD8+ T cells sorted from blood. CDR3 protein: CASSQNRVAGTEAFF. In nucleotides, the CDR3 is TGCGCCAGCAGCCAAAACAGGGTTGCGGGCACTGAAGCTTTCTTT.